This T cell receptor (beta chain) is from a study of T cell clones after liver transplantation. In the study overall: Patients counted as tolerant after at least one year off all immunosuppression, enzymes not exceeding twice normal.

The assay was immunoSEQ multiplex PCR, and TCRdb's table has in-frame clones only and misses some. The table shows over 70,000 clones, with around 80% occurring only once. V lost 6 bases, J lost 2 bases, and 11 bases lay in between. Germline CDR1 reads MNHNS; CDR2 reads SASEGT. The CDR3 runs to 13 residues. The receptor was derived from a human patient who received a liver transplant. Some of the T cells might come from the graft donor. The sample in question was CD4+ T cells from blood, obtained 12 months after liver transplant. V and J are TRBV6-1 and TRBJ2-7, with D possibly matching TRBD1 (6 bases). The CDR3, as DNA: TGTGCCAGCAGCTACGGGACACCCTACGAGCAGTACTTC. This sequence encodes CASSYGTPYEQYF.